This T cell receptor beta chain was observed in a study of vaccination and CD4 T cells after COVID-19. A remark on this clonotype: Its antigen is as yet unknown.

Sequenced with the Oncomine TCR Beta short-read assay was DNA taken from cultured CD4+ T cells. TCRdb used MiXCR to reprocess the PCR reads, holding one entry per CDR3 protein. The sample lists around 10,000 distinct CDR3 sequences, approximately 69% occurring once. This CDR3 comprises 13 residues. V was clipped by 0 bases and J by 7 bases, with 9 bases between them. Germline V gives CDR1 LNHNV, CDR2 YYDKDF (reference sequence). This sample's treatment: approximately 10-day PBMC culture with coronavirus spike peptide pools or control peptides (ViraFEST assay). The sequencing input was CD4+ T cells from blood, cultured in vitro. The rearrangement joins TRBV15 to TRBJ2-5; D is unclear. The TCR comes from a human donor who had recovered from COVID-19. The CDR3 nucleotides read TGTGCCACCAGCAGAGATCAGTCAGCGACCCAGTACTTC. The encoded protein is CATSRDQSATQYF. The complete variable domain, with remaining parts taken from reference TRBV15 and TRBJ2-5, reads DAMVIQNPRYQVTQFGKPVTLSCSQTLNHNVMYWYQQKSSQAPKLLFHYYDKDFNNEADTPDNFQSRRPNTSFCFLDIRSPGLGDTAMYLCATSRDQSATQYFGPGTRLLVL.